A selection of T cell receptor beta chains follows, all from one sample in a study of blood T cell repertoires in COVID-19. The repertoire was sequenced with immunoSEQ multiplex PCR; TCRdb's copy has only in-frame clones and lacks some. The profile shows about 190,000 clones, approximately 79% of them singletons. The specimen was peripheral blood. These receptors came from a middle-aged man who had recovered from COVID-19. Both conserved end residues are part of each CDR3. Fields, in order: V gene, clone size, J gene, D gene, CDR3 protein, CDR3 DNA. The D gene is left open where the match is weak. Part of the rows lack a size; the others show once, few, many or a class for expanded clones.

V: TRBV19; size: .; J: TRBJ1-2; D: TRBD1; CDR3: CASSSRGYGYTF; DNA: TGTGCCAGTAGTTCCAGGGGGTATGGCTACACCTTC
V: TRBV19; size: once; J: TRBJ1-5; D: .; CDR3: CASSIIIHQPQHF; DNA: TGTGCCAGTAGTATAATCATTCATCAGCCCCAGCATTTT
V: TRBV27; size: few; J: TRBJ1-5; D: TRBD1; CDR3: CASSRDGQGFNQPQHF; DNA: TGTGCCAGCAGCCGAGACGGACAGGGCTTCAATCAGCCCCAGCATTTT
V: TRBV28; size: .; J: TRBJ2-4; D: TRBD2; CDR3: CASSRRGENVKNIQYF; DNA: TGTGCCAGCAGCCGACGGGGGGAGAACGTCAAAAACATTCAGTACTTC
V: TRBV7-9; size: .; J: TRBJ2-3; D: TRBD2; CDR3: CASSPPPSGRRDTQYF; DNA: TGTGCCAGCAGCCCACCCCCTAGCGGGAGAAGGGATACGCAGTATTTT
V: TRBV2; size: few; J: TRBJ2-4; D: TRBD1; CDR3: CASSERQGAGNIQYF; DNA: TGTGCCAGCAGTGAACGGCAGGGGGCTGGAAACATTCAGTACTTC
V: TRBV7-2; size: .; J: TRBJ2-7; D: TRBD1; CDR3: CASSSGGSSYEQYF; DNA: TGTGCCAGCAGCTCAGGGGGAAGCTCCTACGAGCAGTACTTC
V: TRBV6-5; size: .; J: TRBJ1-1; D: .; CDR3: CASSIQRNTEAFF; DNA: TGTGCCAGCAGCATACAACGGAACACTGAAGCTTTCTTT
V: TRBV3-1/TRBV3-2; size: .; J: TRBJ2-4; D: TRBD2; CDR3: CASSQDSAGAVRSIQYF; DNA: TGTGCCAGCAGCCAAGATTCGGCGGGAGCCGTAAGGTCCATTCAGTACTTC
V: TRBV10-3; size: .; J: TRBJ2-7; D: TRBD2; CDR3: CAISPAGDSYEQYF; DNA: TGTGCCATCAGTCCAGCGGGAGACTCCTACGAGCAGTACTTC
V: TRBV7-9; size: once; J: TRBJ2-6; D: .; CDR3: CASSPPLWQGITGANVLTF; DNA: TGTGCCAGCAGTCCCCCCTTATGGCAGGGGATAACTGGGGCCAACGTCCTGACTTTC
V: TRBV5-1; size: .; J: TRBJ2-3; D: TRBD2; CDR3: CASSPGGGAGGLGDTQYF; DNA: TGCGCCAGCAGCCCCGGAGGCGGAGCGGGAGGGTTGGGAGATACGCAGTATTTT
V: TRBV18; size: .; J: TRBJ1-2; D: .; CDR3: CASSGQLNYGYTF; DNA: TGTGCCAGCTCAGGACAGCTTAACTATGGCTACACCTTC
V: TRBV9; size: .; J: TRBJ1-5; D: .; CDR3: CASSFHYQPQHF; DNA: TGTGCCAGCAGCTTCCACTATCAGCCCCAGCATTTT
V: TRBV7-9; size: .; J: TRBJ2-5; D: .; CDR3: CASSLPPEETQYF; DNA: TGTGCCAGCAGCTTACCCCCGGAAGAGACCCAGTACTTC
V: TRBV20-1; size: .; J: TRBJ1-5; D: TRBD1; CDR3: CSASPAPGQGAYSNQPQHF; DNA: TGCAGTGCTAGTCCCGCCCCGGGACAGGGGGCATATAGCAATCAGCCCCAGCATTTT
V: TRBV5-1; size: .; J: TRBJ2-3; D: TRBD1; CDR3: CASSLLGQGTDTQYF; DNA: TGCGCCAGCAGCTTGTTAGGACAGGGGACAGATACGCAGTATTTT
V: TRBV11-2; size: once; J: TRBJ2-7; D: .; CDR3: CASSSQARPGYEQYF; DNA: TGTGCCAGCAGCTCACAGGCCCGGCCAGGCTACGAGCAGTACTTC
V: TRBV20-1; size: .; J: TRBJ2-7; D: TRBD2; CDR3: CSASGSLAGVDEQYF; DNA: TGCAGTGCTAGTGGATCTTTAGCGGGAGTAGACGAGCAGTACTTC
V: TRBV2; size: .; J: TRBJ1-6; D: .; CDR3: CASSESNSLALHF; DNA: TGTGCCAGCAGTGAGTCTAATTCATTGGCCCTCCACTTT
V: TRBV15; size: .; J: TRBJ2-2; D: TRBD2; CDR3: CATSSETSGLLRGELFF; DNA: TGTGCCACCAGCAGTGAGACTAGCGGGCTTCTTCGGGGGGAGCTGTTTTTT
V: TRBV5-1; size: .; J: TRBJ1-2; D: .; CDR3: CASSLGADRTHGYTF; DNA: TGCGCCAGCAGCTTGGGAGCCGACAGGACGCACGGCTACACCTTC
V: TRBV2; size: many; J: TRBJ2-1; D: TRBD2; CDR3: CASSDGLAGVREQFF; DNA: TGTGCCAGCAGTGACGGACTAGCGGGAGTCAGGGAGCAGTTCTTC
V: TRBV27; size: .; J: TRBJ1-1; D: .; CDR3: CASSLTPGGRSEAFF; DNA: TGTGCCAGCAGTTTGACCCCGGGCGGGAGGTCTGAAGCTTTCTTT
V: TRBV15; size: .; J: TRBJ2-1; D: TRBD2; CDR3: CATSTRTSGTDMDEQFF; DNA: TGTGCCACCAGCACCAGGACTAGCGGGACCGACATGGATGAGCAGTTCTTC
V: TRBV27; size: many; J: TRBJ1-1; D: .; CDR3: CASRNPPGVNTEAFF; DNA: TGTGCCAGCAGGAACCCTCCAGGGGTGAACACTGAAGCTTTCTTT